The 4 T cell receptor beta chains in this list originate from one sample, sequenced in a study of blood T cell repertoires in COVID-19. Method: immunoSEQ multiplex PCR; TCRdb's copy keeps in-frame clones and lacks some. This sample has nearly 110,000 clones, with 70% to 75% found just once. Input material: peripheral blood. The origin of the receptors is a human donor with acute or convalescent COVID-19. The donor label of this sample is uncertain.

This chain links TRBV2 with TRBJ1-1, with D hard to call. The germline V gene has CDR1 SNHLY and CDR2 FYNNEI. V was shortened by 6 bases and J by 9 bases, with 11 bases between the two germline ends. The CDR3 runs to 11 residues. The DNA for the CDR3 is TGTGCCAGCAGACAGATTGGCCAAGCTTTCTTT. It specifies CASRQIGQAFF.

The J gene is TRBJ1-2, the V gene TRBV2, with 11 bases matching TRBD1. The CDR3 length is 15 residues. Per germline, CDR1 SNHLY and CDR2 FYNNEI. Trimming removed 4 bases from V and 4 bases from J; junction bases left unmatched: 5. The CDR3 DNA follows: TGTGCCAGCAGTGCAGGACAGGGGGCGATCTATGGCTACACCTTC. It encodes CASSAGQGAIYGYTF.

The V call is TRBV11-3, the J call TRBJ2-1; 11 positions agree with TRBD1. The CDR3 totals 17 residues. From germline, CDR1 is SGHNT and CDR2 YENEEA. V gave up 5 bases and J gave up 8 bases; unmatched junction bases: 14. CDR3 amino acids: CASSPSPWDRGLDEQFF. The CDR3 DNA is TGTGCCAGCAGCCCCTCTCCTTGGGACAGGGGGTTGGATGAGCAGTTCTTC. Combining the CDR3 with reference TRBV11-3 and TRBJ2-1 gives the whole variable domain EAGVVQSPRYKIIEKKQPVAFWCNPISGHNTLYWYLQNLGQGPELLIRYENEEAVDDSQLPKDRFSAERLKGVDSTLKIQPAELGDSAVYLCASSPSPWDRGLDEQFFGPGTRLTVL.

This clone is a singleton in its sample. V and J are TRBV28 and TRBJ1-1; D unresolved. V was shortened by 7 bases and J by 2 bases, with 14 bases between the two germline ends. The CDR3 consists of 14 residues. Germline lookup yields CDR1 MDHEN and CDR2 SYDVKM. For the CDR3, the DNA is TGTGCCAGCAAGTCCGTCCAGGCTAACACTGAAGCTTTCTTT. This gives the protein CASKSVQANTEAFF.